The clone carrying this T cell receptor (beta chain) was recorded a few times. TCRdb itself ran the reads through MiXCR, one entry per CDR3 protein. The sample holds around 100,000 distinct CDR3 sequences, 23% seen once. The sample comes from a study of T cell repertoires in cytomegalovirus infection. Germline V gene data show CDR1 as MGHRA and CDR2 as YSYEKL. J lost 4 bases, V lost 3 bases, and 4 bases had no gene match. The CDR3 is 14 amino acids. The genes are TRBV4-1 and TRBJ1-1; 8 positions agree with TRBD1. Specimen: CD8+ T cells from PBMCs. This receptor was identified in a human donor in good health (CMV status not recorded). Some clones in this sample may be carry-over from other donors' samples. The CDR3 spells CASSHGTGTTEAFF. The CDR3 nucleotides read TGCGCCAGCAGCCACGGGACAGGAACCACTGAAGCTTTCTTT.